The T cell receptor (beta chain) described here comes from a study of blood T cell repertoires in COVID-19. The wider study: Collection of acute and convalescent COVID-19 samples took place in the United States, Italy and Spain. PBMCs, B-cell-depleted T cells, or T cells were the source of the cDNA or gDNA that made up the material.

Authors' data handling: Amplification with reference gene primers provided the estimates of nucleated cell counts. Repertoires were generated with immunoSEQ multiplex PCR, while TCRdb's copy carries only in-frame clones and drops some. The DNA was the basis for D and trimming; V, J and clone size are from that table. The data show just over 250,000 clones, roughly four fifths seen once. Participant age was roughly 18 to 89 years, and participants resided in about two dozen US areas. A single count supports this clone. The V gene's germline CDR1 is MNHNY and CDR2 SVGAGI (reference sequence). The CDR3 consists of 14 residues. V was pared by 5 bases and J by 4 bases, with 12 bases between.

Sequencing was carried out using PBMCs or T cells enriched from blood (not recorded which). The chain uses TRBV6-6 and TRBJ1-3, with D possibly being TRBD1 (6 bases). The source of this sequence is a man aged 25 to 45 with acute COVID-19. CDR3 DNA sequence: TGTGCCAGCAGTCAACAGGGCCAAGGAAACACCATATATTTT. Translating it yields CASSQQGQGNTIYF.